This T cell receptor beta chain was documented in a study of blood T cell repertoires in COVID-19. This table comes from immunoSEQ multiplex PCR, and its TCRdb copy is limited to in-frame clones, with some not included. The profile covers roughly 67,000 clones, with 60% to 85% appearing a single time and roughly 21% taken by the ten largest. The table lists this clone with a few counts. Germline values: CDR1 MGHRA, CDR2 YSYEKL. Germline trimming cut 1 base from V and 4 bases from J; bases unmatched to any gene: 1. CDR3 size: 14 residues. The chain combines TRBV4-1 with TRBJ1-1, with TRBD1 identical over 9 bases. What was sequenced was peripheral blood. The clonotype was recovered from a human donor in a cohort sampled during active COVID-19. The CDR3 region has the DNA TGCGCCAGCAGCCAAGGACAGGGGGGCACTGAAGCTTTCTTT. This encodes CASSQGQGGTEAFF.